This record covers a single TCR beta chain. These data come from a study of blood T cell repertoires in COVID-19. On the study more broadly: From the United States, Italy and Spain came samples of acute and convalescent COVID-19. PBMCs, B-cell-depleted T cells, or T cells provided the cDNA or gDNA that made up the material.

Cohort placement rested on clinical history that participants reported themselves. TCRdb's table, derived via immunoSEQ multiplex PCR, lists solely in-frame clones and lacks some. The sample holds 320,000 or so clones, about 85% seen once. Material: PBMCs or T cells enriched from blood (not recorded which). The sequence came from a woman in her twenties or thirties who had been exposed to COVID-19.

Written as DNA, the CDR3 is TGCAGCGTTGAAGAGGTCGGAGGCCTTTTATCTGAAGCTTTCTTT. Encoded protein: CSVEEVGGLLSEAFF. V gene TRBV29-1 combines with J gene TRBJ1-1; no clear D gene. V was shortened by 0 bases and J by 6 bases, with 17 bases between the two germline ends. Germline-derived CDR1 and CDR2 are SQVTM and ANQGSEA. The length of the CDR3 is 15 residues.